Listed below are T cell receptor beta chains from one sample, sequenced in a study of beta chain features in type 1 diabetes. Produced via immunoSEQ multiplex PCR; TCRdb's table is partial and in-frame only. The table shows over 120,000 clones, with about 12% occurring only once. Input material: central memory CD4+ T cells from blood. The receptor source for this set is a man aged 18-30 years with type 1 diabetes. The CDR3 runs from the conserved cysteine through the conserved F or W. A D gene is named only where the DNA matches it firmly. Rows give clone size only sometimes, using once, few, many, or a class for an expanded clone.

abundance,j_gene,v_gene,d_gene,CDR3aa,CDR3nt
many,TRBJ2-1,TRBV30,-,CAWAIGGSSGDEQFF,TGTGCCTGGGCCATCGGGGGTAGCTCTGGCGATGAGCAGTTCTTC
few,TRBJ2-6,TRBV7-6,-,CASSSLGSTGANVLTF,TGTGCCAGCAGCTCCCTTGGTTCAACTGGGGCCAACGTCCTGACTTTC
many,TRBJ2-5,TRBV27,-,CASSGRSQQETQYF,TGTGCCAGCAGTGGCCGGTCCCAACAAGAGACCCAGTACTTC
few,TRBJ2-1,TRBV19,-,CASSPQQANEQFF,TGTGCCAGTAGTCCACAGCAGGCCAATGAGCAGTTCTTC
few,TRBJ2-6,TRBV6-5,-,CASSSSGGANVLTF,TGTGCCAGCAGTTCCTCGGGAGGGGCCAACGTCCTGACTTTC
-,TRBJ2-1,TRBV27,TRBD1,CASSRDRLNNEQFF,TGTGCCAGCAGTCGGGACAGGTTGAACAATGAGCAGTTCTTC
many,TRBJ1-6,TRBV7-2,-,CASSQRHPPWDSPLHF,TGTGCCAGCAGCCAGAGACACCCACCGTGGGATTCACCCCTCCACTTT
-,TRBJ1-3,TRBV25-1,-,CASSEGRRQRSGNTIYF,TGTGCCAGCAGTGAGGGAAGACGGCAGCGCTCTGGAAACACCATATATTTT
-,TRBJ1-1,TRBV25-1,TRBD1,CASSADRPLAEAFF,TGTGCCAGCAGTGCGGACAGGCCTCTCGCTGAAGCTTTCTTT
few,TRBJ2-5,TRBV29-1,-,CSQSGERGHQETQYF,TGCAGCCAAAGTGGCGAGAGGGGTCACCAAGAGACCCAGTACTTC
few,TRBJ2-1,TRBV9,-,CASSVGGKGEQFF,TGTGCCAGCAGCGTAGGGGGAAAGGGTGAGCAGTTCTTC
-,TRBJ1-1,TRBV7-9,-,CASTEAFF,TGTGCCAGCACTGAAGCTTTCTTT
few,TRBJ2-1,TRBV30,-,CAWRVSLARQFF,TGTGCCTGGAGGGTAAGCCTAGCGCGACAGTTCTTC
few,TRBJ2-2,TRBV5-1,-,CASTLRQEGTGELFF,TGCGCCAGCACCCTACGGCAGGAGGGCACCGGGGAGCTGTTTTTT
-,TRBJ2-6,TRBV5-6,-,CASSLSGANVLTF,TGTGCCAGCAGCTTGTCTGGGGCCAACGTCCTGACTTTC
-,TRBJ2-7,TRBV7-2,-,CASGRDGNYEQYF,TGTGCCAGCGGGCGGGACGGAAACTACGAGCAGTACTTC
-,TRBJ2-5,TRBV7-9,TRBD1,CASSLPQGAEETQYF,TGTGCCAGCAGCTTACCCCAGGGGGCGGAAGAGACCCAGTACTTC
-,TRBJ2-3,TRBV7-9,-,CASSLDRAADTQYF,TGTGCCAGCAGCTTAGACAGGGCCGCAGATACGCAGTATTTT
-,TRBJ2-5,TRBV18,TRBD2,CASSPSSGGQETQYF,TGTGCCAGCTCACCCTCCAGCGGGGGCCAAGAGACCCAGTACTTC
-,TRBJ1-5,TRBV27,TRBD1,CANCTGDNQPQHF,TGTGCCAACTGTACAGGGGACAATCAGCCCCAGCATTTT
-,TRBJ1-1,TRBV2,-,CASSEGRDPRWGEAFF,TGTGCCAGCAGTGAAGGTCGGGACCCCCGTTGGGGTGAAGCTTTCTTT
many,TRBJ2-7,TRBV25-1,TRBD1,CASTSGQSDEQYF,TGTGCCAGCACATCGGGACAGAGCGACGAGCAGTACTTC
few,TRBJ1-1,TRBV5-4,-,CASSSQAGMNTEAFF,TGTGCCAGCAGTAGTCAGGCTGGGATGAACACTGAAGCTTTCTTT
few,TRBJ2-5,TRBV6-5,TRBD1,CASSYSGQGIRETQYF,TGTGCCAGCAGTTACTCGGGACAGGGAATTCGAGAGACCCAGTACTTC
many,TRBJ1-2,TRBV30,TRBD1,CAWSHKGGGGYTF,TGTGCCTGGAGTCATAAAGGGGGCGGTGGCTACACCTTC
-,TRBJ2-5,TRBV27,TRBD2,CASSLGRVTRIYF,TGTGCCAGCAGTTTAGGGAGGGTGACACGCATCTACTTC
few,TRBJ2-7,TRBV5-1,-,CASSLGSSEQYF,TGCGCCAGCAGCTTAGGTTCGTCCGAGCAGTACTTC
many,TRBJ2-7,TRBV7-9,-,CASSLTSSSYEQYF,TGTGCCAGCAGCTTAACTTCGTCCTCCTACGAGCAGTACTTC
-,TRBJ1-1,TRBV4-1,-,CASSHLLRRGTEAFF,TGCGCCAGCAGCCATTTACTCCGGAGGGGCACTGAAGCTTTCTTT
few,TRBJ1-1,TRBV4-1,TRBD1,CASSLDRGTEAFF,TGCGCCAGCAGCCTAGACAGGGGCACTGAAGCTTTCTTT
many,TRBJ1-3,TRBV29-1,-,CSVESTGNTIYF,TGCAGCGTTGAATCGACCGGAAACACCATATATTTT
few,TRBJ2-1,TRBV4-1,TRBD1,CASSQDRQGTYNEQFF,TGCGCCAGCAGCCAAGATCGACAGGGCACCTACAATGAGCAGTTCTTC
-,TRBJ2-2,TRBV11-3,-,CASRGRSGELFF,TGTGCCAGCCGGGGGCGCTCCGGGGAGCTGTTTTTT
few,TRBJ2-7,TRBV10-2,TRBD1,CASSGGRTGSYEQYF,TGCGCCAGCAGTGGGGGTCGGACAGGGTCCTACGAGCAGTACTTC
-,TRBJ2-2,TRBV18,TRBD1,CASSPRQGAPTGELFF,TGTGCCAGCTCACCGCGACAGGGAGCCCCCACCGGGGAGCTGTTTTTT
few,TRBJ2-7,TRBV29-1,-,CSVRLGYEQYF,TGCAGCGTCCGACTGGGGTACGAGCAGTACTTC
-,TRBJ2-6,TRBV5-4,-,CASSRGDSGANVLTF,TGTGCCAGCAGCCGCGGAGACTCTGGGGCCAACGTCCTGACTTTC
few,TRBJ2-6,TRBV5-4,-,CASRDSSGANVLTF,TGTGCCAGCAGAGACAGCTCTGGGGCCAACGTCCTGACTTTC
-,TRBJ1-2,TRBV7-9,-,CASSPRTHPYGYTF,TGTGCCAGCAGCCCACGGACTCACCCATATGGCTACACCTTC
-,TRBJ2-2,TRBV7-9,TRBD1,CASSEGQDTGELFF,TGTGCCAGCAGCGAGGGACAGGACACCGGGGAGCTGTTTTTT
-,TRBJ2-1,TRBV4-1,TRBD2,CASSQDGSGGLYNEQFF,TGCGCCAGCAGCCAAGATGGGAGCGGGGGACTCTACAATGAGCAGTTCTTC